The 20 T cell receptor beta chains below all came from one sample that was sequenced in a study of T-cell memory formation after mild COVID-19. Each CDR3 protein gets one entry after TCRdb re-called the 5' RACE reads with MiXCR. The sample has some 310,000 distinct CDR3 sequences, 20% seen once. Sequencing input: PBMCs or a T cell subset sorted from them (not recorded which). These receptors came from a man between 18 and 35 years old who had mild COVID-19 (a few samples of this study predate the infection). Cell type and time point are not known.

V and J are TRBV4-3 and TRBJ2-2; D ambiguous. CDR3 length equals 13 residues. Germline CDR1 is LGHNA and CDR2 is YSLEER. The germline V and J ends were trimmed by 4 bases and 9 bases, with 12 bases remaining between them. The CDR3 DNA follows: TGCGCCAGCAGCCGCGGTGCGGATAGGGAGCTGTTTTTT. This sequence encodes CASSRGADRELFF.

This clonotype has at least ten counts. This rearrangement joins TRBV6-5 to TRBJ2-3, with a tentative D call TRBD2 (6 bases). V lost 3 bases and J lost 3, with 13 bases in between. CDR3 length equals 15 residues. The germline V gene encodes CDR1 MNHEY and CDR2 SVGAGI. The CDR3 loop reads CASSYWAGPTDTQYF. CDR3 sequence (DNA): TGTGCCAGCAGTTATTGGGCGGGGCCAACAGATACGCAGTATTTT.

This clonotype was picked up a small number of times. V is TRBV11-2 and J is TRBJ1-2, with 7 bases aligning to TRBD1. Looked up from germline, CDR1 is SGHAT and CDR2 is FQNNGV. V was pared by 11 bases and J by 8 bases, with 8 bases of the junction left unmatched. The CDR3 loop spans 11 amino acids. As DNA, the CDR3 is TGTGCCGCACCCGGGACAGCCGGCTACACCTTC. Its translation is CAAPGTAGYTF.

This chain links TRBV14 with TRBJ2-1; perhaps TRBD2 as D (5 bases). Germline CDR1 reads SGHDN; CDR2 reads FVKESK. The V gene lost 6 bases and the J gene lost 9 bases, with 15 bases spanning the gap. The CDR3 contains 13 residues. DNA of the CDR3: TGTGCCAGCAGTCTTTCGGGGAGACCTGAGCAGTTCTTC. Residues: CASSLSGRPEQFF.

This clonotype was seen more than once but under ten times. The chain is built from TRBV4-1 and TRBJ1-5; D is uncertain. The CDR3 totals 14 residues. Germline V gene lookup returns CDR1 MGHRA and CDR2 YSYEKL. The ends were cut back, 3 bases at V and 6 bases at J, with 12 bases in the middle. The CDR3 region has the DNA TGCGCCAGCAGCCAGAGAATAGGTGGTCAGCCCCAGCATTTT. It codes for CASSQRIGGQPQHF.

This chain joins TRBV6-5 and TRBJ2-7, with no clear D. The V gene lost 4 bases and the J gene lost 2 bases, with 12 bases spanning the gap. Germline V gives CDR1 MNHEY, CDR2 SVGAGI. CDR3 size: 14 residues. CDR3: CASSSAAGTYEQYV. DNA of the CDR3: TGTGCCAGCAGTTCGGCAGCCGGAACCTACGAGCAGTACGTC.

The sample holds a few counts of this clonotype. The chain recombines TRBV5-1 with TRBJ2-4; D is possibly TRBD1 or TRBD2 (5 bases each). The germline V gene has CDR1 SGHRS and CDR2 YFSETQ. Trimming took 0 bases from V and 11 from J, leaving 6 bases between them. This CDR3 region has 11 residues. The CDR3 is CASSLEGLQYF. CDR3 DNA: TGCGCCAGCAGCTTGGAGGGACTTCAGTACTTC.

This chain connects TRBV7-9 to TRBJ1-2; possible D gene TRBD1, 6 bases. Germline values: CDR1 SEHNR, CDR2 FQNEAQ (reference sequence). The CDR3 length is 15 residues. V was cut by 5 bases and J by 4 bases, with 17 bases left in between. CDR3 in DNA: TGTGCCAGCAGCCTCCCGGGACACAAGACCTATGGCTACACCTTC. Its translation: CASSLPGHKTYGYTF.

In this sample, this clonotype turned up a few times. CDR3 sequence (DNA): TGTGCCAGCTCACCACTGGTGGATAGGAACACTGAAGCTTTCTTT. It encodes CASSPLVDRNTEAFF. The chain couples TRBV18 to TRBJ1-1; D not certain. The germline gives CDR1 KGHSH, CDR2 LQKENI. V shed 1 base and J shed 1 base, with 10 bases lying between them. The CDR3 length is 15 residues.

This clonotype was observed a few times. The rearrangement joins TRBV2 to TRBJ2-2, with D perhaps matching TRBD2 (6 bases). Trimming left V 5 bases short and J 7 bases short, with 14 bases between. Germline loops: CDR1 SNHLY, CDR2 FYNNEI. The CDR3 has 14 amino acids. The CDR3 DNA is TGTGCCAGCAGTCCCCTTCGGGGGAACGGGGAGCTGTTTTTT. As protein: CASSPLRGNGELFF.

The rearrangement joins TRBV6-5 to TRBJ1-2; D is ambiguous. V lost 0 bases and J 3 bases, leaving 11 bases between the germline ends. The CDR3 consists of 15 residues. Germline-derived CDR1 and CDR2 are MNHEY and SVGAGI. The CDR3 here is CASSYSSPRDYGYTF. DNA of the CDR3: TGTGCCAGCAGTTACTCGAGCCCCCGCGACTATGGCTACACCTTC.

A few counts support this clonotype. This chain links TRBV5-5 with TRBJ2-7; D unclear. Trimming left V 3 bases short and J 2 bases short, with 12 bases between. The length of the CDR3 is 14 residues. The V gene's germline CDR1 is SGHKS and CDR2 YYEKEE (reference sequence). As DNA, the CDR3 is TGTGCCAGCAGCTCGTTATTCGTCGCCTACGAGCAGTACTTC. Translated, it gives CASSSLFVAYEQYF.

The chain links TRBV20-1 to TRBJ1-1; possible D gene TRBD1, 6 bases. This CDR3 spans 13 amino acids. The V gene lost 6 bases and the J gene lost 5 bases, with 16 bases spanning the gap. CDR1 is DFQATT, CDR2 SNEGSKA, per germline (reference sequence). Here the CDR3 reads CSAYRVRGTEAFF. CDR3 nucleotides: TGCAGTGCGTACAGGGTTAGGGGGACTGAAGCTTTCTTT.

The chain employs TRBV20-1 and TRBJ2-7; the D gene could be TRBD1 or TRBD2 (6 bases each). Trimming cost V 6 bases and J 5 bases, with 23 bases left between them. This CDR3 region has 15 residues. Germline loops: CDR1 DFQATT, CDR2 SNEGSKA (reference sequence). CDR3 nucleotide sequence: TGCAGTGCCGAGGGTGAGGACAGCCGGAGGGACGAGCAGTACTTC. It is translated as CSAEGEDSRRDEQYF.

The rearrangement links TRBV12-3 or TRBV12-4 to TRBJ1-4; no clear D gene. The V end lost 6 bases, the J end lost 0 bases, and 8 bases lay between the germline ends. This CDR3 contains 14 residues. The CDR3 DNA reads as TGTGCCAGCAGGTCAGAGGCAACTAATGAAAAACTGTTTTTT. It yields the protein CASRSEATNEKLFF.

This clonotype occurred a few times. The J gene is TRBJ2-2, the V gene TRBV6-2 or TRBV6-3, with D perhaps matching TRBD1 (5 bases). The CDR3 runs 14 residues. The germline V gene encodes CDR1 MNHEY and CDR2 SVGEGT. Trimming cost V 7 bases and J 4 bases, with 13 bases left between them. The CDR3 DNA sequence: TGTGCCAGCACAGGGCAACCACCCACCGGGGAGCTGTTTTTT. Translated, it gives CASTGQPPTGELFF.

This clonotype was seen only a few times. The chain recombines TRBV5-1 with TRBJ2-1; perhaps TRBD2 as D (5 bases). Germline CDR1 reads SGHRS; CDR2 reads YFSETQ. V gave up 2 bases and J gave up 8 bases, with 11 bases separating them. CDR3 length: 13 residues. The CDR3 DNA reads TGCGCCAGCAGCTTCTTAGGAGGCGATGAGCAGTTCTTC. Translation: CASSFLGGDEQFF.

In this sample, this clonotype turned up a few times. The chain carries TRBV5-1 and TRBJ2-1; 12 bases agree with TRBD1. Germline V CDR1 and CDR2: SGHRS, YFSETQ. Trimming cost V 3 bases and J 10 bases; bases outside gene matches: 11. The CDR3 loop spans 16 amino acids. CDR3 residues: CASSSVPGQGAGEQFF. The CDR3 DNA sequence: TGCGCCAGCAGCTCGGTACCGGGACAGGGGGCTGGCGAGCAGTTCTTC.

This clonotype has a single count. This chain uses TRBV5-1 with TRBJ1-1; the match to TRBD1 covers 7 bases. The germline V gene encodes CDR1 SGHRS and CDR2 YFSETQ. The CDR3 loop spans 15 amino acids. Trimming cost V 2 bases and J 0 bases; bases outside gene matches: 4. The CDR3 loop is CASSFGTAMNTEAFF. CDR3 DNA: TGCGCCAGCAGCTTCGGGACAGCTATGAACACTGAAGCTTTCTTT. The full variable domain, completed using reference TRBV5-1 and TRBJ1-1, is KAGVTQTPRYLIKTRGQQVTLSCSPISGHRSVSWYQQTPGQGLQFLFEYFSETQRNKGNFPGRFSGRQFSNSRSEMNVSTLELGDSALYLCASSFGTAMNTEAFFGQGTRLTVV.

The V gene is TRBV7-6, the J gene TRBJ2-1; D gene uncertain. Trimming took 6 bases from V and 0 from J, leaving 15 bases between them. Germline V gene sequence: CDR1 SGHVS, CDR2 FNYEAQ. CDR3 length: 16 residues. CDR3 residues: CASSEQRWGSYNEQFF. The CDR3 bases are TGTGCCAGCAGTGAACAACGGTGGGGCTCCTACAATGAGCAGTTCTTC. The variable domain in full, with the rest retrieved from reference TRBV7-6 and TRBJ2-1, is GAGVSQSPRYKVTKRGQDVALRCDPISGHVSLYWYRQALGQGPEFLTYFNYEAQQDKSGLPNDRFSAERPEGSISTLTIQRTEQRDSAMYRCASSEQRWGSYNEQFFGPGTRLTVL.